The 13 T cell receptor beta chains below were found in one sample sequenced in a study of OX40 agonist ivuxolimab in advanced cancers. Repertoires were generated with immunoSEQ multiplex PCR, while TCRdb's copy carries only in-frame clones and drops some. This sample has 74,000 or so clones; approximately 85% occur once, and the top ten carry approximately 2.2%. The sequenced sample was CD4+ or CD8+ T cells sorted from blood, obtained in a trial of the OX40 agonist ivuxolimab. The receptors stem from an adult with an advanced solid tumor such as melanoma, head and neck, liver or kidney cancer.

The V call is TRBV10-3, the J call TRBJ2-3; tentative D call: TRBD2 (7 bases). Trimming removed 4 bases at V and 1 base at J, with 21 bases between. Looked up from germline, CDR1 is ENHRY and CDR2 is SYGVKD. CDR3 length: 18 residues. The CDR3 nucleotides read TGTGCCATCAGTGGAGCGGCGAGGGGGGGCTATCGCACAGATACGCAGTATTTT. Protein: CAISGAARGGYRTDTQYF.

V gene TRBV5-1 combines with J gene TRBJ2-4, with 10 bases aligning to TRBD2. The V segment lost 4 bases and the J segment 6 bases; nucleotides outside the gene matches: 16. In germline, CDR1 is SGHRS, CDR2 YFSETQ. There are 18 residues in the CDR3. CDR3 loop: CASSREGASGSTGNIQYF. The CDR3 DNA is TGCGCCAGCAGCAGGGAAGGCGCTAGCGGGAGTACTGGAAACATTCAGTACTTC.

On this clone itself: Relative to the germline gene, one junction end is altered; a read error may explain this. V gene TRBV18 combines with J gene TRBJ2-7, with D possibly matching TRBD1 (6 bases). The germline gives CDR1 KGHSH, CDR2 LQKENI. This CDR3 spans 13 amino acids. The CDR3: CASSPPSVGASDF. The CDR3 DNA is TGTGCCAGCTCACCACCTTCGGTGGGGGCGTCGGACTTC.

This rearrangement joins TRBV19 to TRBJ1-2; D gene uncertain. Germline V gene lookup returns CDR1 LNHDA and CDR2 SQIVND (reference sequence). The ends were cut back, 5 bases at V and 2 bases at J, with 15 bases in the middle. This CDR3 is 15 amino acids long. The CDR3 spells CASSLRVALNYGYTF. CDR3 bases: TGTGCCAGTAGTTTACGGGTCGCCTTAAACTATGGCTACACCTTC.

The rearrangement links TRBV18 to TRBJ1-1; D is uncertain. Germline V gives CDR1 KGHSH, CDR2 LQKENI. Trimming took off 5 bases at V and 1 base at J, with 8 bases between the two ends. The CDR3 is made up of 13 amino acids. The CDR3: CASSADGNTEAFF. The CDR3 region has the DNA TGTGCCAGCTCAGCGGACGGGAACACTGAAGCTTTCTTT.

J is TRBJ2-5 and V is TRBV7-2; D ambiguous. V was pared by 1 base and J by 5 bases, with 8 bases between. The CDR3 consists of 13 residues. Germline CDR1 reads SGHTA; CDR2 reads FQGNSA. The CDR3 loop is CASSLERRETQYF. CDR3 bases: TGTGCCAGCAGCTTAGAACGCCGGGAGACCCAGTACTTC.

The J gene is TRBJ2-2, the V gene TRBV18, with 7 nucleotides matching TRBD1. The ends lost 2 bases at V and 7 bases at J; junction bases unmatched: 7. Germline CDR1 reads KGHSH; CDR2 reads LQKENI. The CDR3 sequence is 15 residues long. The CDR3 coding sequence is TGTGCCAGCTCACCATTAGACAGGGACGTCGGGGAGCTGTTTTTT. This codes for CASSPLDRDVGELFF.

The chain uses TRBV19 and TRBJ2-1; 9 nucleotides line up with TRBD2. CDR1 LNHDA and CDR2 SQIVND come from the germline V gene (reference sequence). The CDR3 is 17 residues long. The trim removed 7 bases at V and 3 bases at J, leaving 13 bases unmatched. The CDR3 coding sequence is TGTGCCAGTACCTTGGGAGGTAGCGGGAGAAACTACAATGAGCAGTTCTTC. Its translation is CASTLGGSGRNYNEQFF.

About this clone: A junction end diverges from the germline sequence, so it may reflect a read error. The chain recombines TRBV6-5 with TRBJ1-3; the D is unclear. The length of the CDR3 is 11 residues. Germline CDR1 MNHEY, CDR2 SVGAGI. The CDR3 protein is CASSYGDTIYF. The CDR3 nucleotides read TGTGCCAGCAGTTATGGAGACACCATATATTTT.

This rearrangement joins TRBV5-1 to TRBJ1-1; D may be TRBD1 (5 bases). The CDR3 covers 14 residues. V was trimmed by 2 bases and J by 3 bases, leaving 11 bases between them. Germline V lookup: CDR1 SGHRS, CDR2 YFSETQ. The CDR3 loop is CASSFQGGDTEAFF. The DNA of the CDR3 is TGCGCCAGCAGCTTCCAGGGCGGGGACACTGAAGCTTTCTTT.

The chain links TRBV5-3 to TRBJ2-4; no reliable D call. TRBV5-3 counts as an open reading frame of uncertain function. V gave up 1 base and J gave up 4 bases, with 15 bases separating them. The CDR3 loop spans 16 amino acids. CDR3: CARSLCSRTEKNIQYF. The CDR3 nucleotides read TGTGCCAGAAGCTTGTGTTCTCGAACCGAGAAAAACATTCAGTACTTC.

In its sample, this clone was seen a few times. The chain has TRBV4-2 and TRBJ1-5; D is uncertain. The CDR3 contains 18 residues. Germline V gene data show CDR1 as LGHNA and CDR2 as YNFKEQ. Trimming left V 0 bases short and J 0 bases short, with 15 bases between. CDR3: CASSQDPPDTYSNQPQHF. CDR3 DNA sequence: TGTGCCAGCAGCCAAGACCCCCCAGATACATATAGCAATCAGCCCCAGCATTTT.

The V gene is TRBV6-5, the J gene TRBJ2-7; possible D gene TRBD2, 5 bases. The V gene lost 2 bases and the J gene lost 0 bases, with 8 bases spanning the gap. Germline-derived CDR1 and CDR2 are MNHEY and SVGAGI. The CDR3 is 14 amino acids. The CDR3 region is CASSYRESSYEQYF. CDR3 nucleotide sequence: TGTGCCAGCAGTTACAGGGAGAGCTCCTACGAGCAGTACTTC.